A selection of T cell receptor beta chains follows, all from one sample in a study of PD-L1 blockade in urothelial cancer. Repertoires were generated with immunoSEQ multiplex PCR, while TCRdb's copy carries only in-frame clones and drops some. This table has approximately 110,000 clones, about 85% appearing once. The source material was PBMCs, sampled around atezolizumab (anti-PD-L1) treatment. These receptors originate from a man over 45 with urothelial cancer. The CDR3 runs from the conserved cysteine through the conserved F or W. Fields, in order: clone size, V gene, J gene, D gene, CDR3 protein, CDR3 DNA. D genes are given only for firm matches. Only part of the rows carry a size: once, few, many, or a class if the clone is expanded.

NA,TRBV7-2,TRBJ2-3,NA,CASSSRGAQPDTQYF,TGTGCCAGCAGCTCTAGAGGAGCCCAACCAGATACGCAGTATTTT
NA,TRBV5-1,TRBJ2-3,TRBD2,CASSSLAGVGDTQYF,TGCGCCAGCAGCTCTCTAGCGGGAGTCGGAGATACGCAGTATTTT
once,TRBV19,TRBJ2-1,TRBD2,CATGTSGREQFF,TGTGCCACCGGGACTAGTGGTCGAGAGCAGTTCTTC
many,TRBV28,TRBJ2-1,NA,CASSFRVFNEQFF,TGTGCCAGCAGTTTTAGAGTCTTCAATGAGCAGTTCTTC
NA,TRBV7-2,TRBJ2-7,TRBD2,CASSPPSRLAGPSSYEQYF,TGTGCCAGCAGCCCACCCTCGCGACTAGCGGGACCAAGCTCCTACGAGCAGTACTTC
NA,TRBV11-3,TRBJ2-3,TRBD1,CASSRRQGLTDTQYF,TGTGCCAGCAGCCGTAGACAGGGGCTTACAGATACGCAGTATTTT
once,TRBV28,TRBJ1-3,NA,CASSLTGSSGNTIYF,TGTGCCAGCAGTTTAACAGGGAGCTCTGGAAACACCATATATTTT
once,TRBV7-8,TRBJ1-1,NA,CASINPGFREAFF,TGTGCCAGCATTAACCCCGGTTTTCGTGAAGCTTTCTTT
once,TRBV28,TRBJ2-4,NA,CASSLGGLAKNIQYF,TGTGCCAGCAGTTTAGGGGGGTTAGCCAAAAACATTCAGTACTTC
NA,TRBV30,TRBJ2-1,TRBD2,CAWSLFSGIHNEQFF,TGTGCCTGGAGCTTATTTAGCGGGATCCACAATGAGCAGTTCTTC
NA,TRBV19,TRBJ2-1,NA,CASSIGATVATYNEQFF,TGTGCCAGTAGTATAGGGGCCACAGTAGCGACCTACAATGAGCAGTTCTTC
NA,TRBV6-6,TRBJ2-2,NA,CAGKRGKDTGELFF,TGTGCCGGCAAACGGGGGAAAGACACCGGGGAGCTGTTTTTT
once,TRBV18,TRBJ2-2,NA,CASSPPSGTGELFF,TGTGCCAGCTCACCACCTAGCGGCACCGGGGAGCTGTTTTTT
NA,TRBV2,TRBJ1-5,NA,CASSGQPRSQHF,TGTGCCAGCAGTGGACAGCCGAGGTCCCAGCATTTT
NA,TRBV18,TRBJ2-1,NA,CASSQSQGNNEQFF,TGTGCCAGCTCACAAAGCCAGGGGAACAATGAGCAGTTCTTC
NA,TRBV27,TRBJ2-6,TRBD2,CASSPRLAGGAGANVLTF,TGTGCCAGCAGTCCCAGACTAGCGGGAGGCGCTGGGGCCAACGTCCTGACTTTC
NA,TRBV2,TRBJ2-7,NA,CASSEAEGGLSYEQYF,TGTGCCAGCAGTGAAGCAGAGGGAGGACTCTCCTACGAGCAGTACTTC
NA,TRBV6-6,TRBJ1-5,TRBD1,CASSFRQGAINQPQHF,TGTGCCAGCAGCTTCAGACAGGGGGCGATAAATCAGCCCCAGCATTTT
NA,TRBV6-1,TRBJ2-3,NA,CASSELWRDTQYF,TGTGCCAGCAGTGAATTGTGGCGGGATACGCAGTATTTT
NA,TRBV5-4,TRBJ2-1,NA,CASSLEGSPRNEQFF,TGTGCCAGCAGCTTGGAAGGGAGCCCCCGCAATGAGCAGTTCTTC
NA,TRBV28,TRBJ1-1,TRBD1,CATREGAGNTEAFF,TGTGCCACTCGAGAGGGGGCGGGGAACACTGAAGCTTTCTTT
NA,TRBV5-1,TRBJ1-5,NA,CASSLSSRDQPQHF,TGCGCCAGCAGCTTGAGTAGCAGGGATCAGCCCCAGCATTTT
NA,TRBV29-1,TRBJ2-1,NA,CSVVQGIDPNEQFF,TGCAGCGTTGTACAGGGTATTGATCCTAATGAGCAGTTCTTC
NA,TRBV5-1,TRBJ2-6,TRBD1,CASSLQGSGANVLTF,TGCGCCAGCAGCTTACAGGGGTCTGGGGCCAACGTCCTGACTTTC